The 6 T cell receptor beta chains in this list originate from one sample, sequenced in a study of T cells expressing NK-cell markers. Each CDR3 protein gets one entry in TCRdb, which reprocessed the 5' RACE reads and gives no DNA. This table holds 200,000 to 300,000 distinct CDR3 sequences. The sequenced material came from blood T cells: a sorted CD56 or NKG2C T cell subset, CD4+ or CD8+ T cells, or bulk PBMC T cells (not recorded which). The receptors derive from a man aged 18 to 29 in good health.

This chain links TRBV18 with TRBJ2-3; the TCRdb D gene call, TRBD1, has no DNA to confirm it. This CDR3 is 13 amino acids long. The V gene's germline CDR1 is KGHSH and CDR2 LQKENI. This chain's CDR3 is CASCGQSTDTQYF.

CDR3 loop: CASSSHIGQGGFQETQYF. The chain is built from TRBV5-6 and TRBJ2-5; lacking DNA, the TRBD2 call made by TCRdb goes unchecked. The CDR3 covers 18 residues. Germline assignment: CDR1 SGHDT and CDR2 YYEEEE.

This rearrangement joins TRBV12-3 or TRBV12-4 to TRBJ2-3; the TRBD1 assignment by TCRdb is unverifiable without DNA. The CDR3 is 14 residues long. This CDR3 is CASSHRGLADTQYF.

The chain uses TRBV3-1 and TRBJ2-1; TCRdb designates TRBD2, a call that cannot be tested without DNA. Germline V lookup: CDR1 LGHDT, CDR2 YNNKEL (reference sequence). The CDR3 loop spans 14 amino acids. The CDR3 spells CAAGFSGRTDEQFF.

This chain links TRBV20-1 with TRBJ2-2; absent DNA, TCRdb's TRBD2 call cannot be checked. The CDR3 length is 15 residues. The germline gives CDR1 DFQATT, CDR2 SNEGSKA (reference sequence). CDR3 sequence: CSAVPDSSNTGELFF.

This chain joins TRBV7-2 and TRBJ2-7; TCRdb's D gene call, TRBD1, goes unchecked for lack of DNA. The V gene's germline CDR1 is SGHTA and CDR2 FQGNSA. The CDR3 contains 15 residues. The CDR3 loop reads CASMPLGQGAGEQYF.